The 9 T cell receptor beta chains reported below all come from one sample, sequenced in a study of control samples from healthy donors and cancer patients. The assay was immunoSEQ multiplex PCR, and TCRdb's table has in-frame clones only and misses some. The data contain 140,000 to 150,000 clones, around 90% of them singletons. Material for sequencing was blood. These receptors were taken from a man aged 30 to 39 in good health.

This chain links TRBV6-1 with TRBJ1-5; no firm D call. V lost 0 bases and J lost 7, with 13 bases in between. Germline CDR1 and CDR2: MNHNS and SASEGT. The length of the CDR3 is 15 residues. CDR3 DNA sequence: TGTGCCAGCAGTGAAGCCGGCTGGGAGTGGCAGCCCCAGCATTTT. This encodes CASSEAGWEWQPQHF.

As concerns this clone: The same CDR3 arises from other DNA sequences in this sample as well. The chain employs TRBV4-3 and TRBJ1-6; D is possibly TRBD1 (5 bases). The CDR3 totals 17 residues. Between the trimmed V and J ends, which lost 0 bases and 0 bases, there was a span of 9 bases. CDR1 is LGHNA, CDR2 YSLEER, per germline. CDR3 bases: TGCGCCAGCAGCCAAGACCGGGGGAGCTCCTATAATTCACCCCTCCACTTT. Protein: CASSQDRGSSYNSPLHF.

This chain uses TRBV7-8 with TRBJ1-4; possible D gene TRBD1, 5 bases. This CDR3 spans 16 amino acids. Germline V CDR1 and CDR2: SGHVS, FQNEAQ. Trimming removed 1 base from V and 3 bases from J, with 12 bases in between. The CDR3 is CASSLEGILANEKLFF. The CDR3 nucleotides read TGTGCCAGCAGCTTAGAGGGGATTCTGGCTAATGAAAAACTGTTTTTT.

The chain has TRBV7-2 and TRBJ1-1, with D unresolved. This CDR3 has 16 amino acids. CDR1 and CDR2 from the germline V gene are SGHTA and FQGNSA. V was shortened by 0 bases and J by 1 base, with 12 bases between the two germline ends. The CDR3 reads CASSLARGVRNTEAFF. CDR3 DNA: TGTGCCAGCAGCTTAGCGCGTGGGGTTAGGAACACTGAAGCTTTCTTT.

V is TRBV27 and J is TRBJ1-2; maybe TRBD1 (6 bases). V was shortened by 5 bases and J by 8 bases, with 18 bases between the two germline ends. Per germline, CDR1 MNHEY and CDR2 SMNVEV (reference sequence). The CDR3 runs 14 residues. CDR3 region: CASSGQGQLLGYTF. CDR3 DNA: TGTGCCAGCAGTGGCCAGGGACAACTTCTCGGCTACACCTTC.

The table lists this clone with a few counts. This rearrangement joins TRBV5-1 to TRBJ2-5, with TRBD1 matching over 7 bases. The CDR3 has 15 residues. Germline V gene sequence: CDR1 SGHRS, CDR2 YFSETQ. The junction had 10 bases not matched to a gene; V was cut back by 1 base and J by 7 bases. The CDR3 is CASSLRRQGEVTQYF. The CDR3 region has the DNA TGCGCCAGCAGCTTGAGGCGCCAGGGGGAAGTGACCCAGTACTTC. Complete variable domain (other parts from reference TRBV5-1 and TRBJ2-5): KAGVTQTPRYLIKTRGQQVTLSCSPISGHRSVSWYQQTPGQGLQFLFEYFSETQRNKGNFPGRFSGRQFSNSRSEMNVSTLELGDSALYLCASSLRRQGEVTQYFGPGTRLLVL.

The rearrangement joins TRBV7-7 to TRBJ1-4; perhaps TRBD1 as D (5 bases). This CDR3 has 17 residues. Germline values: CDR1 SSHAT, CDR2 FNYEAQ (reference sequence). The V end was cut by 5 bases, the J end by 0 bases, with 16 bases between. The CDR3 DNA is TGTGCCAGCAGCCGATTACGAGGGGCAGCAACTAATGAAAAACTGTTTTTT. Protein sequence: CASSRLRGAATNEKLFF.

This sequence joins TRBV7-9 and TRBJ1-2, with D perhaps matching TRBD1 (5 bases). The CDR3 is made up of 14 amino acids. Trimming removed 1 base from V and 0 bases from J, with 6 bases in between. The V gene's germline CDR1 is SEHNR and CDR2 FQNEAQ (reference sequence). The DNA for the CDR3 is TGTGCCAGCAGCTTAGGCAGGGCTAACTATGGCTACACCTTC. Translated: CASSLGRANYGYTF.

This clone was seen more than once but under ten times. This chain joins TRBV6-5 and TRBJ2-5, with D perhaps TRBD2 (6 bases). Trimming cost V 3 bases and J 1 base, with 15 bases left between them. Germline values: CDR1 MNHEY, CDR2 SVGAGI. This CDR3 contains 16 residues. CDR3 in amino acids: CASSYFHSGAQETQYF. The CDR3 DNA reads TGTGCCAGCAGTTATTTCCATAGCGGAGCCCAAGAGACCCAGTACTTC.